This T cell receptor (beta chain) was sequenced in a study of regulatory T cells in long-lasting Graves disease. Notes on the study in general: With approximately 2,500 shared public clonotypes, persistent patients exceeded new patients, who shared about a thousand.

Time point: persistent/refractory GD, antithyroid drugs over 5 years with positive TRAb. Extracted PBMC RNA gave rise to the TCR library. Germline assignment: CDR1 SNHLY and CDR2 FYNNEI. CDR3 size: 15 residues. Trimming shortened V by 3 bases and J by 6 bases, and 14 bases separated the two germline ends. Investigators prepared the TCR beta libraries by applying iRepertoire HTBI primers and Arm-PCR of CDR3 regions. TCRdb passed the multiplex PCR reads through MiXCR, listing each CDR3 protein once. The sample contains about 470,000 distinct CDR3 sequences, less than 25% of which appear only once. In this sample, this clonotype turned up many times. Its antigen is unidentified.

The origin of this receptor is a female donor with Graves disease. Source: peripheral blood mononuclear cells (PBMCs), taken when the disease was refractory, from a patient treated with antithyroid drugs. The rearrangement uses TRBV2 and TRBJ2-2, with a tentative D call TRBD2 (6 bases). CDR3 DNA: TGTGCCAGCAGTGATTTGATGTCGGGGGCCGGGGAGCTGTTTTTT. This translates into CASSDLMSGAGELFF.